This T cell receptor beta chain was observed in a study of blood T cell repertoires in COVID-19. Across the study: Italy, Spain and the United States were the sources of the convalescent and acute COVID-19 samples. PBMCs, B-cell-depleted T cells, or T cells provided the cDNA or gDNA that made up the material.

The sample holds one count of this clone. Method: immunoSEQ multiplex PCR; TCRdb's copy keeps in-frame clones and lacks some. The sample yields about 170,000 clones, approximately 85% seen once. Sequenced: peripheral blood. The clonotype comes from a middle-aged man who had recovered from COVID-19.

The chain's CDR3 is CASSVSGGLVGVNSPLHF. The CDR3 coding sequence is TGTGCCAGCAGCGTATCCGGGGGATTAGTAGGGGTAAATTCACCCCTCCACTTT. V usage is TRBV9 and J usage is TRBJ1-6; D is possibly TRBD1 (5 bases). V dropped 1 base and J dropped 7 bases, with 21 bases sitting between them. This CDR3 region has 18 residues. Germline CDR1 is SGDLS and CDR2 is YYNGEE.